The present TCR beta chain was sequenced within a study of shared clonotypes between healthy human individuals (dated by TCRdb to 2018 to 2021). Regarding the complete study: The cohort included a few men and a couple of women between 18 and 49 years of age. Per donor, leukapheresis produced somewhere between about 0.94 and 10 billion PBMCs. Libraries were prepared and TCR repertoires were sequenced by different laboratories using diverse techniques, in order to increase sequencing depth and limit assay-specific biases. To estimate repertoire size and how much clonotypes are shared between individuals, the study performed deep sequencing of blood TCR repertoires from roughly five healthy adults. What the study reported, not specific to this receptor: Only blood was sampled, and tissue TCR repertoires likely differ from those in blood. Because the study included only a small number of donors, the genetic and exposure-history diversity represented was limited. Pairwise subsampling led to the expectation that sequencing depth would affect the degree of clonotype sharing among donors.

A remark on this clone: It has no known antigen specificity. Per-base qualities were not stored, and no clone one base away is much larger.

The donors were healthy, HIV-negative adults with no recently reported acute infections or vaccinations. Every donor was a Caucasian adult residing in Nashville, Tennessee, USA. For unsorted samples, about 90 million PBMCs were counted, and genomic DNA was extracted using the QIAamp DNA Blood Mini kit. Blood was collected by leukapheresis, and PBMCs were isolated by Ficoll-Histopaque density gradient centrifugation and then cryopreserved in liquid nitrogen vapor phase. TCR CDR3 regions were amplified from genomic DNA by multiplex PCR using the deep immunoSEQ assay. Genomic DNA extracted from each cell subset was distributed evenly over all wells of several immunoSEQ 96-well plates, and each plate served as one replicate. Each replicate PCR for unsorted PBMC received roughly 0.3 ug genomic DNA, equal to 30,000 to 35,000 T cell genomes. Unsorted PBMC genomic DNA was sequenced across ten immunoSEQ deep assay plates. The purified libraries were quantified using a Qubit 3.0 fluorometer, sized with a Bioanalyzer 2100, and then quantified again using the KAPA Library Quantification kit. Every immunoSEQ 96-well plate was sequenced on a separate single-read 150-cycle Illumina NextSeq 550 flow cell. As for the authors' bioinformatics: Because the immunoSEQ output included only junctional sequences and no quality scores, the filtering could not be the same as the filtering used for full-length reads. To assign V/J genes and CDR3, sequences were annotated using PyIR, a Python wrapper for IgBLAST v1.9, with IMGT germline references. Reads were removed for weak V/J assignments (E-value above 1e-6), missing CDR3, stop codons, out-of-frame junctions, or ambiguous translated residues. A V3J clonotype was defined by an identical inferred V gene, J gene, and CDR3 amino acid sequence. The percentage overlap between two repertoires was calculated by dividing the number of shared unique clonotypes by the size of the smaller repertoire. Richness of each repertoire was evaluated using RTK rarefaction, the Chao1 estimator, and Recon v2.1 estimates of unobserved clonotypes. Here the immuneACCESS table is served through TCRdb, limited to in-frame sequences with V and J called. Missing clones are a known gap in these copies; in checked studies unresolved V genes cover under half, and the rest lacks a known reason. V and J calls and clone size are those listed in that table; D and trimming were worked out from the DNA. In this sample the table shows about 490,000 clones, over 75% of which occur a single time. The ten largest clones take up over 9.5% of the sample.

Cut back by 2 bases and 10 bases, the V and J ends lie 9 bases apart. Per the germline V gene, SGHRS is the CDR1 and YFSETQ is the CDR2. The CDR3 goes from the cysteine to the phenylalanine over 11 residues. Left in the record is the CDR3 DNA by itself, 33 bases read in frame from the first base. The sample comprised PBMCs. The TCR originated in a middle-aged woman in good health. Some clones in this sample may be carry-over from other donors' samples. The rearranged chain carries TRBV5-1 and TRBJ1-2; possibly the D gene is TRBD1, per 6 matching bases. Here the CDR3 is given as CASSFRGLYTF. The DNA sequence follows: TGCGCCAGCAGCTTCAGGGGCCTCTACACCTTC.